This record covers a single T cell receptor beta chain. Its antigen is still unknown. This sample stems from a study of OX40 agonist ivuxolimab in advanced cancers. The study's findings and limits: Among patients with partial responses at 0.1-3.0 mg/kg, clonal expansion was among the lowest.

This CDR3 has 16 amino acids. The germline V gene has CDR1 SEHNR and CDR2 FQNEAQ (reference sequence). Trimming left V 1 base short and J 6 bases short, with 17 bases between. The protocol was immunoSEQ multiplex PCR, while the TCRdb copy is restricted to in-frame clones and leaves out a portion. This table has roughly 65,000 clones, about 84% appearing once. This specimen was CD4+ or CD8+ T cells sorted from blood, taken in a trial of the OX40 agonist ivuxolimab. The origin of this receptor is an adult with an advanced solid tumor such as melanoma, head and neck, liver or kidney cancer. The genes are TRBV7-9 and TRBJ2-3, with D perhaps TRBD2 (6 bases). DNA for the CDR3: TGTGCCAGCAGCTTAGATTTACCTGGGGGGAGGGATACGCAGTATTTT. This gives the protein CASSLDLPGGRDTQYF.